These 14 T cell receptor beta chains came from one sample sequenced in a study of blood T cells in healthy people across ages. A sample-barcoded 5' primer and a J-beta primer mix were used in a second PCR of about 7 to 12 cycles. TCRdb itself ran the 5' RACE reads through MiXCR, one entry per CDR3 protein. The table includes 1,300,000 or so distinct CDR3 sequences, around 59% detected once. The specimen sequenced was blood. The receptors derive from a man between 18 and 29 years old in good health.

The chain couples TRBV12-3 or TRBV12-4 to TRBJ2-7; the match to TRBD2 covers 13 bases. CDR3 length: 13 residues. With 5 bases clipped from V and 7 bases from J, the junction kept 2 bases outside the gene matches. In DNA form, the CDR3 reads TGTGCCAGCAGTAGGACTAGCGGGAGTGAGCAGTACTTC. Residues: CASSRTSGSEQYF.

Here the CDR3 reads CSAILAGGHSEQFF. CDR3 nucleotide sequence: TGCAGTGCTATCCTAGCGGGGGGGCACTCTGAGCAGTTCTTC. J is TRBJ2-1 and V is TRBV20-1; TRBD2 matches at 12 bases. CDR3 length equals 14 residues. The V segment lost 4 bases and the J segment 9 bases; nucleotides outside the gene matches: 7. CDR1 is DFQATT, CDR2 SNEGSKA, per germline (reference sequence).

This clonotype was detected only a few times. V is TRBV10-3 and J is TRBJ2-4, with 7 positions matching TRBD2. The CDR3 is 13 amino acids. Per germline, CDR1 ENHRY and CDR2 SYGVKD. V gave up 10 bases and J gave up 7 bases; unmatched junction bases: 10. DNA of the CDR3: TGTGCCACCCTTGTAGAGGGAGGGAACATTCAGTACTTC. It encodes CATLVEGGNIQYF.

This clonotype was seen more than once but under ten times. V is TRBV20-1 and J is TRBJ2-7; 14 bases are a match to TRBD2. Germline V CDR1 and CDR2: DFQATT, SNEGSKA (reference sequence). V gave up 5 bases and J gave up 6 bases; unmatched junction bases: 6. The CDR3 has 14 residues. The CDR3 here is CSAGAGTSGSEQYF. CDR3 in DNA: TGCAGTGCTGGAGCCGGGACTAGCGGGAGCGAGCAGTACTTC.

The chain is built from TRBV20-1 and TRBJ2-1; 7 nucleotides match TRBD2. Per germline, CDR1 DFQATT and CDR2 SNEGSKA (reference sequence). V trimming: 0 bases; J trimming: 9 bases; junction bases outside the gene matches: 14. This CDR3 spans 16 amino acids. CDR3 in amino acids: CSARDFRAGVLAEQFF. The CDR3 coding sequence is TGCAGTGCTAGAGATTTCAGGGCGGGAGTCCTCGCTGAGCAGTTCTTC.

The chain has TRBV6-1 and TRBJ1-4; 7 nucleotides agree with TRBD1. The germline V gene encodes CDR1 MNHNS and CDR2 SASEGT. The V gene end was trimmed by 6 bases and the J gene end by 7 bases; junction bases not matched to a gene: 11. The CDR3 is 15 amino acids. The CDR3 reads CASRDYRGYGEKLFF. The CDR3, as DNA: TGTGCCAGCAGGGACTACAGGGGTTATGGTGAAAAACTGTTTTTT.

J is TRBJ2-6 and V is TRBV20-1; D unresolved. Trimming pared 0 bases from V and 0 bases from J, leaving 9 bases between. CDR3 size: 16 residues. CDR1 and CDR2 from the germline V gene are DFQATT and SNEGSKA (reference sequence). CDR3 loop: CSARDPYNSGANVLTF. In DNA, the CDR3 is TGCAGTGCTAGAGATCCTTACAACTCTGGGGCCAACGTCCTGACTTTC.

The chain joins TRBV4-2 to TRBJ1-5; D unclear. The germline gives CDR1 LGHNA, CDR2 YNFKEQ. The CDR3 is made up of 16 amino acids. V lost 4 bases to trimming and J lost 1 base, with 14 bases between them. CDR3 DNA: TGTGCCAGCAGCCCTCGAGGTCCGGGAAGCAATCAGCCCCAGCATTTT. Protein product: CASSPRGPGSNQPQHF.

This chain links TRBV12-3 or TRBV12-4 with TRBJ2-3; TRBD1 or TRBD2 may be the D gene (5 bases each). V lost 6 bases to trimming and J lost 6 bases, with 22 bases between them. The CDR3 sequence is 16 residues long. The chain's CDR3 is CASRPERGGFIDTQYF. The CDR3, as DNA: TGTGCCAGCAGGCCCGAGAGGGGCGGGTTTATCGATACGCAGTATTTT.

The rearrangement links TRBV4-1 to TRBJ2-3, with D tentatively TRBD1 (6 bases). The CDR3 totals 17 residues. The germline V and J ends were trimmed by 3 bases and 0 bases, with 16 bases remaining between them. The germline V gene has CDR1 MGHRA and CDR2 YSYEKL. CDR3: CASSHIPVQGSTDTQYF. The CDR3 DNA follows: TGCGCCAGCAGCCATATACCCGTACAGGGAAGCACAGATACGCAGTATTTT.

In DNA form, the CDR3 reads TGCGCCAGCAGCTTGGTAGGGGTCGCAGATACGCAGTATTTT. As protein: CASSLVGVADTQYF. This chain links TRBV5-1 with TRBJ2-3; the D gene is possibly TRBD1 (5 bases). This CDR3 is 14 amino acids long. V lost 0 bases to trimming and J lost 4 bases, with 9 bases between them. In germline, CDR1 is SGHRS, CDR2 YFSETQ.

The table lists this clonotype with a few counts. V is TRBV7-2 and J is TRBJ2-7; 15 bases are a match to TRBD2. Germline V lookup: CDR1 SGHTA, CDR2 FQGNSA. The CDR3 has 19 residues. Trimming at V came to 1 base and at J to 1 base, leaving 8 bases not matched to a gene. CDR3 DNA sequence: TGTGCCAGCAGCTTAGTCGGCGGACTAGCGGGAGGGCCGTCCTACGAGCAGTACTTC. This encodes CASSLVGGLAGGPSYEQYF.

CDR3 sequence: CASTVAGRYNEQFF. Written as DNA, the CDR3 is TGTGCCAGCACAGTAGCGGGGCGGTACAATGAGCAGTTCTTC. V gene TRBV7-2 combines with J gene TRBJ2-1, with 8 bases aligning to TRBD2. This CDR3 is built from 14 residues. J gave up 4 bases and V 7 bases, and 6 bases lay outside the gene matches. Germline V gene sequence: CDR1 SGHTA, CDR2 FQGNSA.

This clonotype was recorded a few times. The chain recombines TRBV10-3 with TRBJ2-3, with 8 bases matching TRBD2. Germline V gives CDR1 ENHRY, CDR2 SYGVKD. Trimming cost V 5 bases and J 4 bases; bases outside gene matches: 14. The CDR3 runs 17 residues. The CDR3 sequence is CAISPTSAGERADTQYF. The CDR3 nucleotides read TGTGCCATCAGTCCCACTTCAGCGGGAGAAAGGGCAGATACGCAGTATTTT.